These T cell receptor beta chains were read from a single sample in a study of blood T cell repertoires in COVID-19. Profiling relied on immunoSEQ multiplex PCR, and the TCRdb table lists in-frame clones only, not all of them. The data show some 460,000 clones, about 90% seen once. Sequenced material: PBMCs or T cells enriched from blood (not recorded which). The source of these receptors is a woman between 18 and 29 years old with acute COVID-19. CDR3s include the opening cysteine and the closing phenylalanine or tryptophan. The D gene is left open where the match is weak. Size is stated for part of the rows, as once, few or many counts, or as a class when the clone is expanded.

clone_size j_call v_call d_call cdr3_aa cdr3_nt
- TRBJ1-2 TRBV5-1 TRBD1 CASSRTGSNYGYTF TGCGCCAGCAGCAGGACAGGTTCTAACTATGGCTACACCTTC
once TRBJ1-3 TRBV11-2 - CASNIRAGGNTIYF TGTGCCAGCAACATCCGGGCGGGTGGAAACACCATATATTTT
- TRBJ2-5 TRBV29-1 - CSVTKEGAWETQYF TGCAGCGTCACTAAAGAGGGAGCTTGGGAGACCCAGTACTTC
- TRBJ2-5 TRBV11-2 TRBD1 CASSLRGDRADGTQYF TGTGCCAGCAGTCTACGAGGGGACAGGGCGGATGGGACCCAGTACTTC
- TRBJ2-1 TRBV6-2/TRBV6-3 TRBD1 CASSYPVTGGYNEQFF TGTGCCAGCAGTTACCCGGTCACAGGGGGGTACAATGAGCAGTTCTTC
- TRBJ2-4 TRBV7-9 - CASSGSAGLAKNIQYF TGTGCCAGCAGCGGTTCAGCAGGGCTAGCCAAAAACATTCAGTACTTC
- TRBJ2-5 TRBV3-1/TRBV3-2 TRBD2 CASSTRLAGAETQYF TGTGCCAGCAGCACCCGACTAGCGGGGGCCGAGACCCAGTACTTC
- TRBJ1-2 TRBV3-1/TRBV3-2 - CASSQEGAGYGYTF TGTGCCAGCAGCCAAGAGGGGGCAGGCTATGGCTACACCTTC
- TRBJ2-7 TRBV4-3 - CASSPADGYEQYF TGCGCCAGCAGCCCAGCTGACGGGTACGAGCAGTACTTC
once TRBJ1-1 TRBV30 - CAWSQIPGNTEAFF TGTGCCTGGAGCCAGATTCCAGGGAACACTGAAGCTTTCTTT
- TRBJ2-4 TRBV4-1 - CASSSLAKNIQYF TGCGCCAGCTCCTCTCTAGCCAAAAACATTCAGTACTTC
- TRBJ2-2 TRBV9 - CASSVAYTGELFF TGTGCCAGCAGCGTAGCCTACACCGGGGAGCTGTTTTTT
- TRBJ1-1 TRBV2 - CASRRQMNTEAFF TGTGCCAGCAGGAGGCAGATGAACACTGAAGCTTTCTTT
- TRBJ1-4 TRBV11-2 - CASSLVGGINEKLFF TGTGCCAGCAGCTTAGTCGGGGGAATTAATGAAAAACTGTTTTTT
few TRBJ2-1 TRBV6-2/TRBV6-3 TRBD2 CASSYSSGRSNEQFF TGTGCCAGCAGTTACTCGAGCGGGAGGTCAAATGAGCAGTTCTTC
- TRBJ1-3 TRBV2 - CASSLTAFSGNTIYF TGTGCCAGCAGTTTAACAGCTTTCTCTGGAAACACCATATATTTT
- TRBJ1-1 TRBV4-1 - CASSQDRSTEAFF TGCGCCAGCAGCCAAGATCGGAGTACTGAAGCTTTCTTT
- TRBJ2-2 TRBV2 TRBD1 CASSADRGNAGELFF TGTGCCAGCAGCGCGGACAGGGGGAATGCCGGGGAGCTGTTTTTT
- TRBJ2-3 TRBV6-6 - CASSYSARRGTDTQYF TGTGCCAGCAGTTACTCGGCGAGAAGAGGAACAGATACGCAGTATTTT
- TRBJ2-7 TRBV5-5 TRBD1 CASSVGTGYYEQYF TGTGCCAGCAGCGTCGGGACAGGGTATTACGAGCAGTACTTC
- TRBJ2-1 TRBV4-3 TRBD2 CASSQDSGLAGNEQFF TGCGCCAGCAGCCAAGATTCGGGACTAGCGGGCAATGAGCAGTTCTTC
- TRBJ2-3 TRBV11-2 TRBD1 CASSLDGTGVISDTQYF TGTGCCAGCAGCTTAGACGGCACAGGGGTAATATCAGATACGCAGTATTTT
- TRBJ1-2 TRBV19 - CASSIDQWQGSIYTF TGTGCCAGTAGTATAGATCAGTGGCAGGGGAGTATCTACACCTTC
- TRBJ2-2 TRBV19 TRBD1 CASSKGADGELFF TGTGCCAGTAGTAAGGGGGCAGACGGGGAGCTGTTTTTT
- TRBJ1-5 TRBV23-1 TRBD1 CASSQSADRASNQPQHF TGCGCCAGCAGTCAATCGGCGGACAGGGCGAGCAATCAGCCCCAGCATTTT
once TRBJ2-2 TRBV4-3 TRBD1 CASSLGQRTGELFF TGCGCCAGCAGCCTGGGACAGCGGACCGGGGAGCTGTTTTTT
- TRBJ2-1 TRBV27 TRBD2 CASSMRLAGGQGDEQFF TGTGCCAGCAGTATGAGACTAGCGGGAGGGCAGGGTGATGAGCAGTTCTTC
- TRBJ2-5 TRBV5-1 TRBD1 CASSLAPGGGETQYF TGCGCCAGCAGCTTGGCCCCAGGGGGCGGGGAGACCCAGTACTTC
- TRBJ1-2 TRBV28 TRBD1 CASSFLQGAYGYTF TGTGCCAGCAGTTTCCTCCAGGGGGCTTATGGCTACACCTTC
- TRBJ2-1 TRBV10-1 TRBD2 CASSESSLAGIGEQFF TGCGCCAGCAGTGAGTCGTCACTAGCGGGAATAGGTGAGCAGTTCTTC
- TRBJ1-6 TRBV3-1/TRBV3-2 TRBD1 CASSRIGTVSSPLHF TGTGCCAGCAGCCGAATAGGGACAGTATCTTCACCCCTCCACTTT
- TRBJ1-2 TRBV15 - CATSSPGMGYGYTF TGTGCCACCAGCAGCCCAGGGATGGGGTATGGCTACACCTTC
- TRBJ2-1 TRBV9 TRBD2 CASSVVSGRRDEQFF TGTGCCAGCAGCGTAGTGAGCGGGAGGAGGGATGAGCAGTTCTTC
- TRBJ2-2 TRBV6-5 - CASTNGQGSSGELFF TGTGCCAGCACCAACGGGCAGGGTTCTTCCGGGGAGCTGTTTTTT
- TRBJ2-5 TRBV7-9 TRBD2 CASSFSASGKETQYF TGTGCCAGCAGCTTTTCGGCTAGCGGAAAAGAGACCCAGTACTTC
once TRBJ2-7 TRBV9 - CASSEDSSYEQYF TGTGCCAGCAGTGAGGATAGCTCCTACGAGCAGTACTTC
- TRBJ2-7 TRBV5-1 TRBD2 CASSLDAGVRYEQYF TGCGCCAGCAGCTTGGACGCGGGAGTAAGATACGAGCAGTACTTC
- TRBJ1-2 TRBV2 - CASSFTPNYGYTF TGTGCCAGCAGTTTTACACCCAACTATGGCTACACCTTC
- TRBJ1-6 TRBV6-5 TRBD1 CASSYNRGDNSPLHF TGTGCCAGCAGTTACAACAGGGGGGATAATTCACCCCTCCACTTT
- TRBJ2-7 TRBV7-9 TRBD2 CASSPGTSHYEQYF TGTGCCAGCAGCCCCGGGACTAGCCACTACGAGCAGTACTTC
once TRBJ2-1 TRBV4-1 TRBD2 CASSQGLAGYNEQFF TGCGCCAGCAGCCAAGGACTAGCGGGTTACAATGAGCAGTTCTTC
- TRBJ2-7 TRBV3-1/TRBV3-2 TRBD2 CASSQALAGSYEQYF TGTGCCAGCAGCCAAGCTCTAGCGGGGTCTTACGAGCAGTACTTC
- TRBJ1-4 TRBV10-2 - CASRTEHEKLFF TGCGCCAGCAGGACAGAACATGAAAAACTGTTTTTT
- TRBJ2-1 TRBV2 TRBD2 CASSGRLAYNEQFF TGTGCCAGCAGTGGGCGACTAGCTTACAATGAGCAGTTCTTC
- TRBJ2-3 TRBV11-3 - CASSFRADTQYF TGTGCCAGCAGCTTCAGGGCAGATACGCAGTATTTT
- TRBJ2-7 TRBV7-2 TRBD2 CASSSPGTSGLYF TGTGCCAGCAGCTCACCCGGGACTAGCGGGTTGTACTTC
once TRBJ2-2 TRBV10-3 TRBD1 CAISEDRDTGELFF TGTGCCATCAGTGAGGACAGGGACACCGGGGAGCTGTTTTTT
- TRBJ1-1 TRBV4-1 - CASSQAGATEAFF TGCGCCAGCAGCCAGGCAGGGGCAACTGAAGCTTTCTTT
once TRBJ2-2 TRBV27 TRBD1 CASSFRDREIGELFF TGTGCCAGCAGTTTTAGGGACAGGGAAATCGGGGAGCTGTTTTTT
- TRBJ2-5 TRBV2 TRBD2 CANGGEETQYF TGTGCCAACGGGGGGGAAGAGACCCAGTACTTC
once TRBJ2-7 TRBV2 - CASSSGSDEQYF TGTGCCAGCAGTTCGGGGAGTGACGAGCAGTACTTC
- TRBJ2-2 TRBV5-5 - CASSFHHTGELFF TGTGCCAGCAGCTTTCATCACACCGGGGAGCTGTTTTTT
- TRBJ2-7 TRBV6-1 TRBD2 CASSEGTSGFYEQYF TGTGCCAGCAGTGAAGGGACTAGCGGATTCTACGAGCAGTACTTC
- TRBJ2-2 TRBV30 TRBD1 CAWTRGLRELFF TGTGCCTGGACCAGGGGGTTGAGAGAGCTGTTTTTT
- TRBJ2-7 TRBV6-2/TRBV6-3 - CASIPRGSSTYEQYF TGTGCCAGCATCCCCCGGGGGTCAAGTACCTACGAGCAGTACTTC
- TRBJ1-2 TRBV27 - CASSPPGAVYGYTF TGTGCCAGCAGCCCCCCGGGAGCCGTCTATGGCTACACCTTC
- TRBJ1-4 TRBV3-1/TRBV3-2 - CASSQGMTANEKLFF TGTGCCAGCAGCCAAGGGATGACAGCTAATGAAAAACTGTTTTTT
- TRBJ2-1 TRBV9 - CASSVDQRVSYNEQFF TGTGCCAGCAGCGTAGATCAGCGGGTTTCCTACAATGAGCAGTTCTTC
- TRBJ2-7 TRBV2 - CASSGRTYEQYF TGTGCCAGCAGTGGGCGGACCTACGAGCAGTACTTC
- TRBJ2-3 TRBV9 TRBD1 CASSVTGALTDTQYF TGTGCCAGCAGCGTCACAGGGGCCCTCACAGATACGCAGTATTTT